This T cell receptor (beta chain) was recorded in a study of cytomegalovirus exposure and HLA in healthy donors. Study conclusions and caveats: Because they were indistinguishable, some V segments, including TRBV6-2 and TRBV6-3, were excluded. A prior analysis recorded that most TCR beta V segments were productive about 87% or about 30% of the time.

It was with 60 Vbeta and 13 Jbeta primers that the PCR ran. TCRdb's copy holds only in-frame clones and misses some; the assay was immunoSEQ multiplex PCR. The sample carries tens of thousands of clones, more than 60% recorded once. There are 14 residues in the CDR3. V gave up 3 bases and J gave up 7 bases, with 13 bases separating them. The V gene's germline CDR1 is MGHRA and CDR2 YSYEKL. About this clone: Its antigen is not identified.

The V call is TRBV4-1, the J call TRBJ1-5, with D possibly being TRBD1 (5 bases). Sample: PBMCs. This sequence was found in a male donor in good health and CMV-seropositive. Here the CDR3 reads CASSHSAGVQPQHF. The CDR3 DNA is TGCGCCAGCAGCCATTCTGCGGGGGTACAGCCCCAGCATTTT.